The 29 T cell receptor beta chains given below trace back to one sample, sequenced in a study of blood T cell dynamics during melanoma immunotherapy. Specified time point: pre-treatment baseline. TCRdb's copy holds only in-frame clones and misses some; the assay was immunoSEQ multiplex PCR. The table lists some 25,000 clones, roughly 89% of them singletons. The specimen was blood, collected from a patient treated with checkpoint blockade. The receptor source for this set is a human donor with melanoma.

This clone was observed a single time. The chain couples TRBV5-4 to TRBJ2-2; 7 bases line up with TRBD2. V was clipped by 0 bases and J by 4 bases; unmatched bases: 9. The germline gives CDR1 SGHNT, CDR2 YYREEE (reference sequence). The CDR3 covers 17 residues. The CDR3 loop is CASSLAGGRWGTGELFF. The CDR3 coding sequence is TGTGCCAGCAGCTTGGCGGGCGGGAGATGGGGCACCGGGGAGCTGTTTTTT.

The rearrangement links TRBV5-1 to TRBJ2-7; no reliable D call. V was trimmed by 4 bases and J by 4 bases, leaving 12 bases between them. Per germline, CDR1 SGHRS and CDR2 YFSETQ. The CDR3 loop spans 13 amino acids. The CDR3 DNA reads as TGCGCCAGCAGCCCGGGCAAAGTGTACGAGCAGTACTTC. The encoded protein is CASSPGKVYEQYF.

The chain recombines TRBV9 with TRBJ1-3; the D gene is possibly TRBD1 (6 bases). CDR3 length: 15 residues. Trimming removed 0 bases at V and 4 bases at J, with 11 bases between. The germline V gene encodes CDR1 SGDLS and CDR2 YYNGEE. DNA of the CDR3: TGTGCCAGCAGCGTAGCAACAGGGTCCGGAAACACCATATATTTT. Residues: CASSVATGSGNTIYF. Looking up the rest from reference TRBV9 and TRBJ1-3 gives the full variable domain: DSGVTQTPKHLITATGQRVTLRCSPRSGDLSVYWYQQSLDQGLQFLIQYYNGEERAKGNILERFSAQQFPDLHSELNLSSLELGDSALYFCASSVATGSGNTIYFGEGSWLTVV.

The CDR3: CASSLSSGSYETQYF. The CDR3 DNA reads as TGTGCCAGCAGTTTATCTAGCGGGAGTTATGAGACCCAGTACTTC. The J gene is TRBJ2-5, the V gene TRBV27, with 9 nucleotides matching TRBD2. The V gene's germline CDR1 is MNHEY and CDR2 SMNVEV (reference sequence). The CDR3 contains 15 residues. V trimming: 0 bases; J trimming: 5 bases; junction bases outside the gene matches: 4.

The V call is TRBV28, the J call TRBJ2-5; D remains ambiguous. CDR3 size: 13 residues. Germline V gives CDR1 MDHEN, CDR2 SYDVKM. The V and J ends lost 6 bases and 0 bases respectively, with 8 bases between them. Here the CDR3 DNA reads TGTGCCAGCAGATCCACGTACCAAGAGACCCAGTACTTC. Encoded protein: CASRSTYQETQYF.

V usage is TRBV6-1 and J usage is TRBJ2-3, with a possible D match to TRBD2 (6 bases). This CDR3 is built from 15 residues. In germline, CDR1 is MNHNS, CDR2 SASEGT. With 4 bases removed from V and 5 bases from J, the gap between germline ends came to 16 bases. CDR3 bases: TGTGCCAGCAGTGTCCGCCCGGAGGGGCAAGATACGCAGTATTTT. Encoded protein: CASSVRPEGQDTQYF.

V usage is TRBV5-4 and J usage is TRBJ2-7; 11 bases fit TRBD1. The V gene's germline CDR1 is SGHNT and CDR2 YYREEE (reference sequence). The J segment lost 2 bases and the V segment lost 4 bases, leaving 11 bases of the junction unmatched. The CDR3 runs to 17 residues. CDR3 DNA: TGTGCCAGCAGCACTGGACCGGGACAGGGGGTTACCTACGAGCAGTACTTC. As protein: CASSTGPGQGVTYEQYF.

Only a few counts were recorded for this clone. The rearrangement joins TRBV29-1 to TRBJ1-1, with TRBD1 matching over 9 bases. J lost 0 bases, V lost 6 bases, and 8 bases had no gene match. CDR3 size: 15 residues. Germline V gives CDR1 SQVTM, CDR2 ANQGSEA. CDR3 coding DNA: TGCAGCGTCGCGCCTGGACAGGGGATGAACACTGAAGCTTTCTTT. Translating it yields CSVAPGQGMNTEAFF.

The V gene is TRBV5-1, the J gene TRBJ2-3; 15 nucleotides agree with TRBD2. Germline lookup yields CDR1 SGHRS and CDR2 YFSETQ. The CDR3 runs 18 residues. The trim removed 3 bases at V and 1 base at J, leaving 6 bases unmatched. CDR3 bases: TGCGCCAGCAGCTGGGGGGGACTAGCGGGAGGCGGCACAGATACGCAGTATTTT. Protein: CASSWGGLAGGGTDTQYF.

The chain has TRBV2 and TRBJ2-1, with D unclear. V shed 3 bases and J shed 5 bases, with 14 bases lying between them. Germline CDR1 and CDR2: SNHLY and FYNNEI. The CDR3 covers 15 residues. The CDR3 nucleotides are TGTGCCAGCAGTGATTACAGAGGCATCGACAATGAGCAGTTCTTC. Its protein product is CASSDYRGIDNEQFF.

The chain has TRBV13 and TRBJ2-7, with D perhaps being TRBD1 or TRBD2 (6 bases each). Germline V gene sequence: CDR1 PRHDT, CDR2 FYEKMQ (reference sequence). V gave up 5 bases and J gave up 6 bases, with 26 bases separating them. The CDR3 is made up of 17 amino acids. CDR3 coding DNA: TGTGCCAGCAGCCGCATTCAGGGTGGGGTCGGAGGGGGCGAGCAGTACTTC. This translates into CASSRIQGGVGGGEQYF.

The V call is TRBV2, the J call TRBJ2-7, with 9 bases fitting TRBD2. With 6 bases clipped from V and 9 bases from J, the junction kept 12 bases outside the gene matches. The CDR3 is 14 residues long. Germline-derived CDR1 and CDR2 are SNHLY and FYNNEI. For the CDR3, the DNA is TGTGCCAGCAGGGCCAGGACTAGCGCGGGAGGGCAGTACTTC. This sequence encodes CASRARTSAGGQYF. The full variable domain, rest sourced from reference TRBV2 and TRBJ2-7, is EPEVTQTPSHQVTQMGQEVILRCVPISNHLYFYWYRQILGQKVEFLVSFYNNEISEKSEIFDDQFSVERPDGSNFTLKIRSTKLEDSAMYFCASRARTSAGGQYFGPGTRLTVT.

This chain uses TRBV15 with TRBJ2-5, with 8 positions matching TRBD2. Germline V CDR1 and CDR2: LNHNV, YYDKDF (reference sequence). The CDR3 has 14 amino acids. V gave up 2 bases and J gave up 5 bases; unmatched junction bases: 4. The CDR3 reads CATSRTTGGETQYF. CDR3 bases: TGTGCCACCAGCAGAACTACGGGGGGGGAGACCCAGTACTTC.

J is TRBJ1-4 and V is TRBV5-1, with D perhaps matching TRBD1 (5 bases). Germline CDR1 reads SGHRS; CDR2 reads YFSETQ. V lost 2 bases and J lost 4, with 12 bases in between. The CDR3 consists of 15 residues. This CDR3 reads CASSLNRRVNEKLFF. The DNA for the CDR3 is TGCGCCAGCAGCTTAAACAGGAGGGTTAATGAAAAACTGTTTTTT.

The rearrangement joins TRBV5-1 to TRBJ2-3, with TRBD1 as a possible D gene (6 bases). This CDR3 comprises 14 residues. In germline, CDR1 is SGHRS, CDR2 YFSETQ. The V end lost 0 bases, the J end lost 2 bases, and 7 bases lay between the germline ends. Here the CDR3 reads CASSLDRVTDTQYF. The CDR3 DNA sequence: TGCGCCAGCAGCTTGGACAGGGTCACAGATACGCAGTATTTT.

This clone was seen only a few times. J is TRBJ2-1 and V is TRBV15; 7 bases agree with TRBD1. Germline V CDR1 and CDR2: LNHNV, YYDKDF (reference sequence). V gave up 0 bases and J gave up 13 bases; unmatched junction bases: 6. CDR3 length equals 13 residues. CDR3 region: CATSRDFTGDQFF. CDR3 nucleotide sequence: TGTGCCACCAGCAGAGATTTCACAGGGGACCAGTTCTTC.

The chain couples TRBV7-3 to TRBJ2-3; D is unclear. This CDR3 has 13 residues. The V and J ends lost 4 bases and 3 bases respectively, with 8 bases between them. CDR1 is SGHTA and CDR2 is FQGTGA in the germline V gene. Written as DNA, the CDR3 is TGTGCCAGCAGCTCCGTTAATACAGATACGCAGTATTTT. Its translation is CASSSVNTDTQYF.

CDR3 bases: TGCGCCAGCAGCCAAGGCCTGGTAGATACGCAGTATTTT. It is translated as CASSQGLVDTQYF. This rearrangement joins TRBV4-1 to TRBJ2-3; D not certain. Germline CDR1 is MGHRA and CDR2 is YSYEKL. CDR3 length: 13 residues. The V and J ends lost 1 base and 5 bases respectively, with 7 bases between them.

CDR3 amino acids: CASSDGNAYYEQYF. The DNA of the CDR3 is TGTGCCAGCAGTGACGGGAACGCCTACTACGAGCAGTACTTC. The gene calls are TRBV2 and TRBJ2-7; possible D gene TRBD2, 5 bases. The CDR3 is 14 amino acids. The germline V gene has CDR1 SNHLY and CDR2 FYNNEI. Trimming removed 3 bases at V and 3 bases at J, with 12 bases between.

The chain joins TRBV18 to TRBJ1-1; maybe TRBD1 (5 bases). V dropped 1 base and J dropped 3 bases, with 12 bases sitting between them. Looked up from germline, CDR1 is KGHSH and CDR2 is LQKENI. This CDR3 spans 15 amino acids. The CDR3 is CASSPRQGIDTEAFF. CDR3 DNA sequence: TGTGCCAGCTCACCACGGCAGGGTATTGACACTGAAGCTTTCTTT.

The rearrangement links TRBV5-4 to TRBJ1-6, with TRBD1 as a possible D gene (6 bases). The CDR3 is 12 amino acids. V was shortened by 4 bases and J by 9 bases, with 8 bases between the two germline ends. Germline loops: CDR1 SGHNT, CDR2 YYREEE (reference sequence). CDR3 sequence: CASSGRGSPLHF. In DNA form, the CDR3 reads TGTGCCAGCAGCGGCAGGGGTTCACCCCTCCACTTT.

The chain combines TRBV11-2 with TRBJ2-5; unclear D gene. The V end lost 5 bases, the J end lost 5 bases, and 9 bases lay between the germline ends. Germline loops: CDR1 SGHAT, CDR2 FQNNGV. CDR3 length: 12 residues. The CDR3 nucleotides read TGTGCCAGCAGCCGCAGTTCGGAGACCCAGTACTTC. Its translation is CASSRSSETQYF.

The count of this clone is one. The chain has TRBV2 and TRBJ2-6; D possibly corresponds to TRBD1 (5 bases). The CDR3 covers 17 residues. Trimming stripped 3 bases from V and 0 bases from J, with 12 bases between. Germline V gives CDR1 SNHLY, CDR2 FYNNEI. In DNA form, the CDR3 reads TGTGCCAGCAGTGACGCAGGGTCCTACTCTGGGGCCAACGTCCTGACTTTC. It is translated as CASSDAGSYSGANVLTF.

The rearrangement links TRBV28 to TRBJ2-7; D may match TRBD1 or TRBD2 (6 bases each). The CDR3 extends over 14 amino acids. V lost 7 bases, J lost 3 bases, and 16 bases lay in between. Germline V CDR1 and CDR2: MDHEN, SYDVKM. As DNA, the CDR3 is TGTGCCAGCATCGGCCAGGGGAGGCTCTACGAGCAGTACTTC. The encoded protein is CASIGQGRLYEQYF.

The CDR3 loop reads CASSLRLGMNTGELFF. The DNA for the CDR3 is TGTGCCAGCAGCCTCCGATTAGGGATGAACACCGGGGAGCTGTTTTTT. The chain combines TRBV14 with TRBJ2-2; D is undetermined. Germline V lookup: CDR1 SGHDN, CDR2 FVKESK. The CDR3 is made up of 16 amino acids. Trimming shortened V by 4 bases and J by 1 base, and 13 bases separated the two germline ends. The variable domain in full, with the rest retrieved from reference TRBV14 and TRBJ2-2, is EAGVTQFPSHSVIEKGQTVTLRCDPISGHDNLYWYRRVMGKEIKFLLHFVKESKQDESGMPNNRFLAERTGGTYSTLKVQPAELEDSGVYFCASSLRLGMNTGELFFGEGSRLTVL.

The rearrangement links TRBV5-4 to TRBJ2-1; D remains unclear. CDR1 is SGHNT and CDR2 is YYREEE in the germline V gene (reference sequence). V lost 6 bases and J 3 bases, leaving 13 bases between the germline ends. The CDR3 is made up of 14 amino acids. The CDR3 sequence: CASTGPEHYNEQFF. DNA for the CDR3: TGTGCCAGCACGGGCCCGGAACACTACAATGAGCAGTTCTTC.

The genes are TRBV5-1 and TRBJ1-6; the match to TRBD1 covers 7 bases. The J segment lost 0 bases and the V segment lost 2 bases, leaving 5 bases of the junction unmatched. Germline V gene lookup returns CDR1 SGHRS and CDR2 YFSETQ. This CDR3 is built from 17 residues. The CDR3 reads CASSFGQDSSYNSPLHF. The CDR3 DNA reads TGCGCCAGCAGCTTCGGACAGGATTCCTCCTATAATTCACCCCTCCACTTT.

The rearrangement joins TRBV2 to TRBJ1-5; no firm D call. V was shortened by 7 bases and J by 7 bases, with 11 bases between the two germline ends. The CDR3 length is 12 residues. Germline V gene lookup returns CDR1 SNHLY and CDR2 FYNNEI. CDR3 in DNA: TGTGCCAGCATGGGTACGGGGCAGCCCCAGCATTTT. It is translated as CASMGTGQPQHF.

This clone has a single count. V is TRBV9 and J is TRBJ2-7; 14 bases match TRBD2. After removal of 3 bases from V and 3 bases from J, the junction contained 5 bases not matched to a gene. Germline-derived CDR1 and CDR2 are SGDLS and YYNGEE. There are 16 residues in the CDR3. The CDR3 loop reads CASSAGTSGRFYEQYF. CDR3 nucleotide sequence: TGTGCCAGCAGCGCTGGGACTAGCGGGAGATTCTACGAGCAGTACTTC.